Sequencing of this TCR beta chain was carried out in a study of shared clonotypes between healthy human individuals. Overall study findings and caveats: A few donors had 5% to 6.5% of their naive CD4 clonotypes in common.

Clones were sequenced by immunoSEQ multiplex PCR, and TCRdb holds only the in-frame ones, with some missing. Among around 2.1 million clones listed, approximately 96% were seen once. In the case of this clone: Its antigen is not known.

The specimen sequenced was naive CD4+ T cells sorted from blood. Subset: CD45RA+ positively selected. The receptor's source is a man between 18 and 29 years old in good health.

This CDR3 is CASSDRTSGGLEQYF. The CDR3 bases are TGTGCCAGCAGTGACCGAACTAGCGGGGGGCTCGAGCAGTACTTC. The chain links TRBV25-1 to TRBJ2-7; 12 bases align to TRBD2. The CDR3 length is 15 residues. V gave up 3 bases and J gave up 6 bases; unmatched junction bases: 6. CDR1 MGHDK and CDR2 SYGVNS come from the germline V gene.